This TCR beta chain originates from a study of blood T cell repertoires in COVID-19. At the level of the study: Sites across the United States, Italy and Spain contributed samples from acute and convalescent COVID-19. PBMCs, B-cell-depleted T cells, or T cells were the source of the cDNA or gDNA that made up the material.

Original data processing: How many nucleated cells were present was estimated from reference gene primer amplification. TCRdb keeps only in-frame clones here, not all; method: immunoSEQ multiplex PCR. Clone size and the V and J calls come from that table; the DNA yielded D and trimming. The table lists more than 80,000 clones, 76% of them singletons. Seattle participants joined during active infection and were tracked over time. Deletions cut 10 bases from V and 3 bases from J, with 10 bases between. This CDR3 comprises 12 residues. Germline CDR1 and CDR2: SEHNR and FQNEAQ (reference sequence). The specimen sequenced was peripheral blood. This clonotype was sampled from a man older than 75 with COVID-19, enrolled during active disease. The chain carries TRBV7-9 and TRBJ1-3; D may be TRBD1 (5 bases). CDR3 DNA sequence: TGTGCCATAAGGAGGGGTGGAAACACCATATATTTT. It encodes CAIRRGGNTIYF.